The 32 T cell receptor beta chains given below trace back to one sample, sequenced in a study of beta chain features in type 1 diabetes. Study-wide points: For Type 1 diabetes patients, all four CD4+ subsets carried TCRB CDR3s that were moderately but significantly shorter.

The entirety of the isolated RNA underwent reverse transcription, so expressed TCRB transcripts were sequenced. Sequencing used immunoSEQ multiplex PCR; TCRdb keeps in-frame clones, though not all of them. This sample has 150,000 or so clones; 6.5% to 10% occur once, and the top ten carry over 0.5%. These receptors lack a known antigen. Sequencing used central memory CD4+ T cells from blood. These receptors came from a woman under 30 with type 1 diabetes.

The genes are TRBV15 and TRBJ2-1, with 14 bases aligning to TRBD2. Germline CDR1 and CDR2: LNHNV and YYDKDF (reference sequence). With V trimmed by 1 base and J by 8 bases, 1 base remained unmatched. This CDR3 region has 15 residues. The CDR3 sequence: CATSRGGLAGDEQFF. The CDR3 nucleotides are TGTGCCACCAGCAGAGGGGGACTAGCGGGGGATGAGCAGTTCTTC.

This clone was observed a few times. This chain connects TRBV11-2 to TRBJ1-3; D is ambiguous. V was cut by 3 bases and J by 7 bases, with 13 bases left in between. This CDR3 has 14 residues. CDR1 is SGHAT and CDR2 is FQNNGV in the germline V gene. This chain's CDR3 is CASSFPSYRNTIYF. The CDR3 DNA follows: TGTGCCAGCAGCTTCCCCTCATACCGGAACACCATATATTTT. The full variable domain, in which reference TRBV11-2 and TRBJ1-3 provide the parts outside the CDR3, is EAGVAQSPRYKIIEKRQSVAFWCNPISGHATLYWYQQILGQGPKLLIQFQNNGVVDDSQLPKDRFSAERLKGVDSTLKIQPAKLEDSAVYLCASSFPSYRNTIYFGEGSWLTVV.

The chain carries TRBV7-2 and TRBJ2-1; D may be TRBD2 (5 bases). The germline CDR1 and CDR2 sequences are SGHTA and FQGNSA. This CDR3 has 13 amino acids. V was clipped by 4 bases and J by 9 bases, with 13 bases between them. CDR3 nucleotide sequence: TGTGCCAGCAGCTCGGCGGGTTTTAGTGAGCAGTTCTTC. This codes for CASSSAGFSEQFF.

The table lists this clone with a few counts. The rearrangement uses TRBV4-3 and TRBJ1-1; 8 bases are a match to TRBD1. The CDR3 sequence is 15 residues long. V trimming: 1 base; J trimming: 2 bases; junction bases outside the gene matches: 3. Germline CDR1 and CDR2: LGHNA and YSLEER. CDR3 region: CASSQAPGGNTEAFF. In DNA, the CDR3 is TGCGCCAGCAGCCAAGCACCAGGGGGCAACACTGAAGCTTTCTTT.

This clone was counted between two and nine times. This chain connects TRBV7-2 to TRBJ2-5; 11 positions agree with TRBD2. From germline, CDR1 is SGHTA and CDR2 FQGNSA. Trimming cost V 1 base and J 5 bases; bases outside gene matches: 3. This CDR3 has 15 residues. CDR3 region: CASSLGPSGGETQYF. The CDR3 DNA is TGTGCCAGCAGCTTAGGTCCTAGCGGGGGGGAGACCCAGTACTTC.

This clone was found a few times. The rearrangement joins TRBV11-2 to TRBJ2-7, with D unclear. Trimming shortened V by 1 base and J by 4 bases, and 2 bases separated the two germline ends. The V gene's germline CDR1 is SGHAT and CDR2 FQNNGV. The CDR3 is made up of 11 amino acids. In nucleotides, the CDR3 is TGTGCCAGCAGCTTAGCGTACGAGCAGTACTTC. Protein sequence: CASSLAYEQYF.

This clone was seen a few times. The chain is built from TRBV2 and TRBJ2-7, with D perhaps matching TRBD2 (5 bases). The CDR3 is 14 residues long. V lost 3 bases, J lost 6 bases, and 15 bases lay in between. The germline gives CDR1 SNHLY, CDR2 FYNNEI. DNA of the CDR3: TGTGCCAGCAGTGATGAGGGTAGGTTTGGCGAGCAGTACTTC. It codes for CASSDEGRFGEQYF.

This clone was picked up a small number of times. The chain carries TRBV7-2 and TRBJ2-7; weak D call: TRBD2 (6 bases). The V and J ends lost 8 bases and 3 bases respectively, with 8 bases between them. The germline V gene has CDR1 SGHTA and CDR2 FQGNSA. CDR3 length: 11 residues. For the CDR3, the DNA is TGTGCCAGCGGGACTTTCTACGAGCAGTACTTC. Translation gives CASGTFYEQYF.

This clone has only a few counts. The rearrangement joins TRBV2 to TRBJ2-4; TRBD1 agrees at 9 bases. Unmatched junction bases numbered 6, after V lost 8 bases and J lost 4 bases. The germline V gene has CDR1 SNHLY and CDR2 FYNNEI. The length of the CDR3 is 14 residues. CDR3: CASGMGQGKNIQYF. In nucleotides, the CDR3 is TGTGCCAGCGGAATGGGACAGGGTAAAAACATTCAGTACTTC.

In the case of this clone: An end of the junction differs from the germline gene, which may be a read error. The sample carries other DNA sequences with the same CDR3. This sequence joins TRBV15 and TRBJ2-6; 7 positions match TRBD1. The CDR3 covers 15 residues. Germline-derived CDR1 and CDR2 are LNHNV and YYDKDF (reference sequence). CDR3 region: CATSRQGSGANVLTF. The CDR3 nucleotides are TGTGCAACCAGCAGACAGGGCTCTGGGGCAAACGTCCTGACTTTC.

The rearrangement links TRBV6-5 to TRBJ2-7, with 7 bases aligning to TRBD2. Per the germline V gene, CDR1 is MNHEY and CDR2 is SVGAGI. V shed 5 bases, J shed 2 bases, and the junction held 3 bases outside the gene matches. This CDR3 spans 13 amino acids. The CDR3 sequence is CASSPGGPYEQYF. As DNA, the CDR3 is TGTGCCAGCAGTCCGGGGGGTCCCTACGAGCAGTACTTC.

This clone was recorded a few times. CDR3 coding DNA: TGCGCCAGCAGCTTAAAGGCCAGCGGAGCCACAGATACGCAGTATTTT. Amino acids: CASSLKASGATDTQYF. The chain carries TRBV5-1 and TRBJ2-3; the D gene is possibly TRBD2 (5 bases). Trimming took off 2 bases at V and 2 bases at J, with 15 bases between the two ends. The CDR3 sequence is 16 residues long. The germline gives CDR1 SGHRS, CDR2 YFSETQ. Complete variable domain (other parts from reference TRBV5-1 and TRBJ2-3): KAGVTQTPRYLIKTRGQQVTLSCSPISGHRSVSWYQQTPGQGLQFLFEYFSETQRNKGNFPGRFSGRQFSNSRSEMNVSTLELGDSALYLCASSLKASGATDTQYFGPGTRLTVL.

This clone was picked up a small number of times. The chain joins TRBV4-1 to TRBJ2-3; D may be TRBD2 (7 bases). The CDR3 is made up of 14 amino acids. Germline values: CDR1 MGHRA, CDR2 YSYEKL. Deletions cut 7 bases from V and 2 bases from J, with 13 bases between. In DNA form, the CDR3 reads TGCGCCAGCACCCTGGGGGGGGCCACAGATACGCAGTATTTT. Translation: CASTLGGATDTQYF.

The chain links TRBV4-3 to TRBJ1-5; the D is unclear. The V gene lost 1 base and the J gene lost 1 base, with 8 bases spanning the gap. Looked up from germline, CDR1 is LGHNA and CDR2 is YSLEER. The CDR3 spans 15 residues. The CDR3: CASSQVGGSNQPQHF. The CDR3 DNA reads TGCGCCAGCAGCCAAGTGGGAGGGAGCAATCAGCCCCAGCATTTT.

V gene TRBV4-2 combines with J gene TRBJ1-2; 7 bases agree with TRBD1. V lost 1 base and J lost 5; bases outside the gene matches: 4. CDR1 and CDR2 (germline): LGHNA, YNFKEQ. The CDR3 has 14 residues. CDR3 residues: CASSQGTGDYGYTF. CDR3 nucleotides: TGTGCCAGCAGCCAAGGGACAGGAGATTATGGCTACACCTTC.

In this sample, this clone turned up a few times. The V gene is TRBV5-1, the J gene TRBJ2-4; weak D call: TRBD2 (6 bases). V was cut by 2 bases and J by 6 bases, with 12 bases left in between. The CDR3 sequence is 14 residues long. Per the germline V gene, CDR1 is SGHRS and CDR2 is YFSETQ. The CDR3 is CASSLEASVNIQYF. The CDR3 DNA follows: TGCGCCAGCAGCTTAGAGGCTAGCGTAAACATTCAGTACTTC. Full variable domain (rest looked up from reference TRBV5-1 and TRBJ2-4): KAGVTQTPRYLIKTRGQQVTLSCSPISGHRSVSWYQQTPGQGLQFLFEYFSETQRNKGNFPGRFSGRQFSNSRSEMNVSTLELGDSALYLCASSLEASVNIQYFGAGTRLSVL.

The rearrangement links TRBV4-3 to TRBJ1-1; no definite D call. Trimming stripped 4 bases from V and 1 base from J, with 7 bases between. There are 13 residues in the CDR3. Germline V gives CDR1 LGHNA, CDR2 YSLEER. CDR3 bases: TGCGCCAGCAGCCGGCAAGAGAACACTGAAGCTTTCTTT. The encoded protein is CASSRQENTEAFF.

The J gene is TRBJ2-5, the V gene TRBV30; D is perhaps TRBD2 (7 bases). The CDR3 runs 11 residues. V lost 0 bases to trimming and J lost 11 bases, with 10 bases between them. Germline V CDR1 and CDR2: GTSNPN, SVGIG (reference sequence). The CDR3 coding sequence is TGTGCCTGGAGTGTTGAGGGGGGGCAGTACTTC. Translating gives CAWSVEGGQYF.

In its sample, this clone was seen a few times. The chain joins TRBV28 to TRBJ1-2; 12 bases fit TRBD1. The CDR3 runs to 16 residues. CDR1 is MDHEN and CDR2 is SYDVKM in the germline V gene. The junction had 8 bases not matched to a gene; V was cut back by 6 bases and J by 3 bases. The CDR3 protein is CASRYSGTGGDYGYTF. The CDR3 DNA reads TGTGCCAGCAGATATTCCGGGACAGGGGGCGACTATGGCTACACCTTC.

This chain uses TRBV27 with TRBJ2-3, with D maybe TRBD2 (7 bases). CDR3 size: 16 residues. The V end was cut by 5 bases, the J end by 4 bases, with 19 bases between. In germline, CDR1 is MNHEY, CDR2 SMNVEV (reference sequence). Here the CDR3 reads CASSPGGGRQADTQYF. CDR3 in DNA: TGTGCCAGCAGTCCTGGGGGGGGGCGGCAGGCAGATACGCAGTATTTT.

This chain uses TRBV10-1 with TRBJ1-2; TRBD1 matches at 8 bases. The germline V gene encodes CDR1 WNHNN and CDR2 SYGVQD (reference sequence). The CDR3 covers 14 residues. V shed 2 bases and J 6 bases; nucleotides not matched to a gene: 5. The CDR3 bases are TGCGCCAGCAGTGAGACAGGGGGAACGGATGGCTACACCTTC. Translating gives CASSETGGTDGYTF.

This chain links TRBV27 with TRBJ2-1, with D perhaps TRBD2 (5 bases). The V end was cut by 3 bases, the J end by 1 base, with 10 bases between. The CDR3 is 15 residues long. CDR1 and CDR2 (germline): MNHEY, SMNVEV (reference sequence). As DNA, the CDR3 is TGTGCCAGCAGTTTTCGGGATTTTTCCTACAATGAGCAGTTCTTC. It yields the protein CASSFRDFSYNEQFF.

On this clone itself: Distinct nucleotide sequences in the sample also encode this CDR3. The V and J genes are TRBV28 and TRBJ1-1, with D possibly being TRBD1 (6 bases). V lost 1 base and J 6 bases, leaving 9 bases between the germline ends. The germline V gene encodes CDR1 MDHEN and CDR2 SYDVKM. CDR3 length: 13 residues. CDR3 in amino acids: CASSLSQGPEAFF. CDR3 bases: TGTGCCAGCAGTTTATCACAGGGCCCTGAAGCTTTCTTT.

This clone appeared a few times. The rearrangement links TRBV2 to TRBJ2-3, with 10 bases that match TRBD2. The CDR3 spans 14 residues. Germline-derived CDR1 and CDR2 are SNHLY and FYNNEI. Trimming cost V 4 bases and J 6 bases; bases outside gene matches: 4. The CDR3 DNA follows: TGTGCCAGCAGTGTGCTAGCGGGAGTCGATACGCAGTATTTT. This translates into CASSVLAGVDTQYF.

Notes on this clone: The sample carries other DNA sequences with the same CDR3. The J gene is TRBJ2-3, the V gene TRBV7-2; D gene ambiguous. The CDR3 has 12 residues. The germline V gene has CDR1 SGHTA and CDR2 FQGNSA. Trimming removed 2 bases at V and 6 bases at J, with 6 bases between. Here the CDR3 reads CASSLRVDTQYF. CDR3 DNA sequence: TGTGCCAGCAGCTTACGAGTCGATACGCAGTATTTT.

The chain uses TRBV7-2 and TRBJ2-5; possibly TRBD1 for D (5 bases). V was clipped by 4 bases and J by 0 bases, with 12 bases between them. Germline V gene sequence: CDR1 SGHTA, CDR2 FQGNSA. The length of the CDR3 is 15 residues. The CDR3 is CASSSPDIYQETQYF. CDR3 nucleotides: TGTGCCAGCAGCTCCCCGGACATCTACCAAGAGACCCAGTACTTC.

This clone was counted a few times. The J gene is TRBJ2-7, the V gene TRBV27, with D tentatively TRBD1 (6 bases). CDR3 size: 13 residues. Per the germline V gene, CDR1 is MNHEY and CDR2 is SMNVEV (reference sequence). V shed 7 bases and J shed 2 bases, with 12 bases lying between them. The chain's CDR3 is CASTAQGTYEQYF. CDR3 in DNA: TGTGCCAGCACGGCCCAGGGGACCTACGAGCAGTACTTC.

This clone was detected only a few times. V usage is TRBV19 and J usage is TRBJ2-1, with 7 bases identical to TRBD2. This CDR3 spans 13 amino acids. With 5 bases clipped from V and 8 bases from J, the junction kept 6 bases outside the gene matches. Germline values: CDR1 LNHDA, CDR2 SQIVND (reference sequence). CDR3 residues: CASSPLGGDEQFF. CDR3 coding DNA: TGTGCCAGTAGTCCCCTTGGGGGGGATGAGCAGTTCTTC.

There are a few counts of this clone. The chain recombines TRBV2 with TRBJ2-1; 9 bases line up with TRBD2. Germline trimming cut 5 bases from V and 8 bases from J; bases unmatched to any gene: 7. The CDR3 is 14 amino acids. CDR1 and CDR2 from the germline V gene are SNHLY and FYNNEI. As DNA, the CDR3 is TGTGCCAGCAGTAGATCTAGCGGGAAAGATGAGCAGTTCTTC. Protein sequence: CASSRSSGKDEQFF.

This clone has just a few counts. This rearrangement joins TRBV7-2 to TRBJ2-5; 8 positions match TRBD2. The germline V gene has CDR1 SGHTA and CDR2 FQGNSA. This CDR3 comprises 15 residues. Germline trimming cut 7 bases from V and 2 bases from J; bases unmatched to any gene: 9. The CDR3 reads CASTFLAGGQETQYF. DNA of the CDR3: TGTGCCAGCACCTTTCTGGCGGGGGGACAAGAGACCCAGTACTTC.

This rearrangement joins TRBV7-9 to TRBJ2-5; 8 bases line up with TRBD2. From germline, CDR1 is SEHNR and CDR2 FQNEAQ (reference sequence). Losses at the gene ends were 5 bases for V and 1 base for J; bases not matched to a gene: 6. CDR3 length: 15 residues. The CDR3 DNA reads TGTGCCAGCAGCCCCGGGGGGGGGACCCAAGAGACCCAGTACTTC. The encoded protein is CASSPGGGTQETQYF. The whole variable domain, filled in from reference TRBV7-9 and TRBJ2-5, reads DTGVSQNPRHKITKRGQNVTFRCDPISEHNRLYWYRQTLGQGPEFLTYFQNEAQLEKSRLLSDRFSAERPKGSFSTLEIQRTEQGDSAMYLCASSPGGGTQETQYFGPGTRLLVL.

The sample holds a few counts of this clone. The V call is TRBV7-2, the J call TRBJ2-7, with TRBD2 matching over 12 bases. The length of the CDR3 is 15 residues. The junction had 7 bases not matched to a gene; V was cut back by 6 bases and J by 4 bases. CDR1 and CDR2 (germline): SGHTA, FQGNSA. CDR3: CASRPGLAGNYEQYF. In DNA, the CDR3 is TGTGCCAGCAGGCCTGGACTAGCGGGGAATTACGAGCAGTACTTC.